Shown below are 15 T cell receptor beta chains from a single sample sequenced in a study of T cell responses to AZD1222 COVID-19 vaccine (dated by TCRdb to the early 2020s). The time point label, as the study defines it: about 28 days (+/-7) after the second vaccine dose. Libraries came from the immunoSEQ multiplex PCR assay. TCRdb took over this immuneACCESS table, retaining in-frame rearrangements with V and J assigned. Such tables are incomplete; in checked studies, under half of the missing clones stem from an unresolved V gene, and the remainder is unexplained. The sample table contains about 160,000 clones; only one count was recorded for roughly 90% of them. The ten most abundant clones make up 4.3% of the sample. The sequencing used peripheral blood, collected 28 days after the second AZD1222 dose. Receptor source: an adult who received the AZD1222 COVID-19 vaccine.

This chain joins TRBV2 and TRBJ1-5; no firm D call. This CDR3 is 16 amino acids long. Trimming removed 0 bases at V and 3 bases at J, with 12 bases between. Germline loops: CDR1 SNHLY, CDR2 FYNNEI. Here the CDR3 reads CASSEAGRRNNQPQHF. In nucleotides, the CDR3 is TGTGCCAGCAGTGAAGCGGGTAGGAGAAACAATCAGCCCCAGCATTTT.

The V gene is TRBV15, the J gene TRBJ1-2; D remains unclear. The germline V gene has CDR1 LNHNV and CDR2 YYDKDF (reference sequence). Trimming cost V 5 bases and J 0 bases, with 4 bases left between them. This CDR3 has 12 amino acids. For the CDR3, the DNA is TGTGCCACCAGCGGGGCTAACTATGGCTACACCTTC. Protein product: CATSGANYGYTF.

This chain uses TRBV5-6 with TRBJ2-7; 8 bases agree with TRBD1. Germline V gene lookup returns CDR1 SGHDT and CDR2 YYEEEE. This CDR3 spans 14 amino acids. J gave up 7 bases and V 2 bases, and 8 bases lay outside the gene matches. The DNA for the CDR3 is TGTGCCAGCAGCTTCGGACAGGGACCTCGAGAGCAGTACTTC. Protein: CASSFGQGPREQYF. Supplemented by reference TRBV5-6 and TRBJ2-7, the full variable domain reads DAGVTQSPTHLIKTRGQQVTLRCSPKSGHDTVSWYQQALGQGPQFIFQYYEEEERQRGNFPDRFSGHQFPNYSSELNVNALLLGDSALYLCASSFGQGPREQYFGPGTRLTVT.

V is TRBV7-2 and J is TRBJ1-1, with D possibly matching TRBD1 (5 bases). The CDR3 spans 14 residues. The germline CDR1 and CDR2 sequences are SGHTA and FQGNSA. V lost 7 bases and J 1 base, leaving 13 bases between the germline ends. This CDR3 reads CASTLGGANTEAFF. Here the CDR3 DNA reads TGTGCCAGCACCTTGGGGGGAGCGAACACTGAAGCTTTCTTT.

This chain links TRBV2 with TRBJ1-5, with TRBD1 as a possible D gene (5 bases). CDR3 length: 14 residues. The V end was cut by 5 bases, the J end by 7 bases, with 15 bases between. Germline V gene sequence: CDR1 SNHLY, CDR2 FYNNEI. CDR3 amino acids: CASSYEGAEQPQHF. CDR3 DNA sequence: TGTGCCAGCAGTTATGAAGGGGCTGAGCAGCCCCAGCATTTT.

This clone was observed once. CDR3 protein: CASSLSPGANVLTF. DNA of the CDR3: TGCGCCAGCAGCTTATCCCCTGGGGCCAACGTCCTGACTTTC. The V gene is TRBV5-1, the J gene TRBJ2-6; D remains ambiguous. Germline V gives CDR1 SGHRS, CDR2 YFSETQ. The CDR3 is 14 residues long. The V end lost 2 bases, the J end lost 2 bases, and 5 bases lay between the germline ends.

This clone has a single count. The chain recombines TRBV29-1 with TRBJ2-7; D not certain. This CDR3 region has 13 residues. V lost 7 bases and J 3 bases, leaving 16 bases between the germline ends. Looked up from germline, CDR1 is SQVTM and CDR2 is ANQGSEA. The DNA of the CDR3 is TGCAGCGCCCTCTCGGGTACCCACTACGAGCAGTACTTC. This sequence encodes CSALSGTHYEQYF.

This clone is a singleton in its sample. This sequence joins TRBV6-5 and TRBJ1-4, with D maybe TRBD1 (5 bases). This CDR3 has 12 amino acids. Germline CDR1 MNHEY, CDR2 SVGAGI. Trimming stripped 7 bases from V and 7 bases from J, with 10 bases between. The CDR3 here is CASNQGREKLFF. CDR3 in DNA: TGTGCCAGCAACCAGGGTCGTGAAAAACTGTTTTTT.

Here the CDR3 DNA reads TGCAGTGCTAGGGCGGGTGCTGAAGCTTTCTTT. As protein: CSARAGAEAFF. J is TRBJ1-1 and V is TRBV20-1; D not resolved. There are 11 residues in the CDR3. Trimming removed 3 bases at V and 6 bases at J, with 8 bases between. CDR1 is DFQATT, CDR2 SNEGSKA, per germline (reference sequence).

This chain links TRBV5-1 with TRBJ2-7, with 8 positions matching TRBD1. Germline V lookup: CDR1 SGHRS, CDR2 YFSETQ. V dropped 4 bases and J dropped 4; count of bases not matched to a gene: 1. The CDR3 runs to 12 residues. As DNA, the CDR3 is TGCGCCAGCAGCGGACAGGGTTACGAGCAGTACTTC. Translation gives CASSGQGYEQYF.

This sequence joins TRBV7-2 and TRBJ2-7, with 7 bases fitting TRBD1. The CDR3 is made up of 15 amino acids. Germline loops: CDR1 SGHTA, CDR2 FQGNSA. Losses at the gene ends were 5 bases for V and 6 bases for J; bases not matched to a gene: 13. The CDR3 region is CASSPPGQILPEQYF. For the CDR3, the DNA is TGTGCCAGCAGCCCCCCGGGACAGATTCTCCCCGAGCAGTACTTC.

CDR3 DNA: TGCGCCAGCTCGAACGAGGGGAACACTGAAGCTTTCTTT. Translated: CASSNEGNTEAFF. The V gene is TRBV5-1, the J gene TRBJ1-1; no firm D call. The CDR3 totals 13 residues. CDR1 is SGHRS, CDR2 YFSETQ, per germline. With 7 bases removed from V and 1 base from J, the gap between germline ends came to 11 bases.

Concerning this clone: The identical CDR3 is also encoded by other nucleotide sequences in the sample. The chain recombines TRBV12-3 or TRBV12-4 with TRBJ1-6; D ambiguous. Trimming cost V 4 bases and J 7 bases, with 8 bases left between them. This CDR3 is built from 13 residues. The CDR3 loop is CASSSRANSPLHF. The CDR3 region has the DNA TGTGCCAGCAGTTCGAGGGCCAATTCACCCCTCCACTTT.

The chain links TRBV12-3 or TRBV12-4 to TRBJ1-1; D is uncertain. CDR3 length equals 12 residues. Trimming pared 6 bases from V and 7 bases from J, leaving 12 bases between. CDR3 sequence: CASRGEQNEAFF. In DNA, the CDR3 is TGTGCCAGCAGGGGAGAACAAAATGAAGCTTTCTTT.

The chain couples TRBV27 to TRBJ2-1; 8 positions match TRBD1. CDR1 is MNHEY, CDR2 SMNVEV, per germline (reference sequence). The CDR3 loop spans 17 amino acids. V lost 5 bases, J lost 0 bases, and 9 bases stayed unmatched. The CDR3 coding sequence is TGTGCCAGCAGTCCGGACAGGGCCTCCCTCTCCTACAATGAGCAGTTCTTC. Its translation is CASSPDRASLSYNEQFF.